The table lists the clone carrying this T cell receptor beta chain with a few counts. Its antigen is still unknown. This sample stems from a study of blood T cells in healthy people across ages. Study-level findings and limits: Unsorted PBMCs prevented conclusive naive versus antigen-experienced comparison.

Then a second PCR, running roughly 7 to 11 cycles, was carried out with a sample-barcoded 5' primer and a J-beta primer mix. Each CDR3 protein is one row after TCRdb ran MiXCR on the 5' RACE reads. Among roughly 700,000 distinct CDR3 sequences listed, about a third were seen once. This CDR3 is built from 15 residues. The germline V and J ends were trimmed by 2 bases and 0 bases, with 10 bases remaining between them. The sequenced sample was blood. The V and J genes are TRBV12-3 or TRBV12-4 and TRBJ1-2; no definite D call. This clonotype originated in a woman aged 80 or older in good health. The CDR3 reads CASSLLAAANYGYTF. The CDR3 region has the DNA TGTGCCAGCAGTTTATTGGCAGCCGCTAACTATGGCTACACCTTC.